This T cell receptor (beta chain) was documented in a study of blood T cell repertoires in COVID-19. Study in general: Acute-phase and convalescent COVID-19 samples originated in the United States, Italy and Spain.

The CDR3 has 18 residues. Germline lookup yields CDR1 SGHTA and CDR2 FQGNSA. Trimming removed 4 bases from V and 4 bases from J; junction bases left unmatched: 10. Seattle's enrolled individuals joined amid active infection and were then monitored longitudinally. TCRdb's copy holds only in-frame clones and misses some; the assay was immunoSEQ multiplex PCR. The profile shows 270,000 or so clones, less than 90% of them singletons. This receptor was taken from a woman in her 30s with COVID-19, enrolled during active disease. The V call is TRBV7-2, the J call TRBJ2-5, with TRBD2 matching over 15 bases. Sequencing was done on a sample of peripheral blood. This CDR3 reads CASSSFGLAGGPGETQYF. The CDR3 nucleotides are TGTGCCAGCAGCTCTTTCGGACTAGCGGGGGGGCCAGGAGAGACCCAGTACTTC. The full variable domain, completed using reference TRBV7-2 and TRBJ2-5, is GAGVSQSPSNKVTEKGKDVELRCDPISGHTALYWYRQSLGQGLEFLIYFQGNSAPDKSGLPSDRFSAERTGGSVSTLTIQRTQQEDSAVYLCASSSFGLAGGPGETQYFGPGTRLLVL.